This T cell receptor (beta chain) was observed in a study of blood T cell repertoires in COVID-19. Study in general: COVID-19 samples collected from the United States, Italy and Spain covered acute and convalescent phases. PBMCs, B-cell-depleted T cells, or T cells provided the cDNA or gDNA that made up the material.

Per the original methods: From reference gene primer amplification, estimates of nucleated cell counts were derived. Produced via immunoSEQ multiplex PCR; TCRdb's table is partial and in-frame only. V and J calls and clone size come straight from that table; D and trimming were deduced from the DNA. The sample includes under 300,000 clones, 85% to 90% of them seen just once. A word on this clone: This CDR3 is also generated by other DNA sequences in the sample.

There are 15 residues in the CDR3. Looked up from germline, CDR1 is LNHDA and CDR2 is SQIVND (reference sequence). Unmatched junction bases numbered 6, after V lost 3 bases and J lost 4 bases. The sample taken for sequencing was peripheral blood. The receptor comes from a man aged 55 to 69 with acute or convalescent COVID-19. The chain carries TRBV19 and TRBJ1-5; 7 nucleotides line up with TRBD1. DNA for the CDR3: TGTGCCAGTAGTATGAGGGGACAGCTAAATCAGCCCCAGCATTTT. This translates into CASSMRGQLNQPQHF.